This T cell receptor beta chain derives from a study of identifying expanded T cells in peripheral blood. Measured with immunoSEQ multiplex PCR; TCRdb has only the in-frame clones, and not every one. The sample has around 130,000 clones; about 88% are singletons. Healthy donors had no documented immune events, such as infections, while sampled. Overall study findings and caveats: Clone count variance between approximately two-week samples rose with total template count. About 1.2 clones differed between technical replicates, versus approximately 16 and 20 over time.

About this clone itself: Its specificity is unknown.

The V and J ends lost 4 bases and 2 bases, in that order; junction bases with no gene match: 3. Germline CDR1 reads SGHAT; CDR2 reads FQNNGV. There are 15 residues in the CDR3. The genes are TRBV11-2 and TRBJ2-7; 12 nucleotides agree with TRBD2. This receptor was taken from a person aged 18 to 75 in good health. The material sequenced was blood. CDR3 residues: CASSYGLAGTYEQYF. The DNA of the CDR3 is TGTGCCAGCAGCTACGGACTAGCGGGAACCTACGAGCAGTACTTC.